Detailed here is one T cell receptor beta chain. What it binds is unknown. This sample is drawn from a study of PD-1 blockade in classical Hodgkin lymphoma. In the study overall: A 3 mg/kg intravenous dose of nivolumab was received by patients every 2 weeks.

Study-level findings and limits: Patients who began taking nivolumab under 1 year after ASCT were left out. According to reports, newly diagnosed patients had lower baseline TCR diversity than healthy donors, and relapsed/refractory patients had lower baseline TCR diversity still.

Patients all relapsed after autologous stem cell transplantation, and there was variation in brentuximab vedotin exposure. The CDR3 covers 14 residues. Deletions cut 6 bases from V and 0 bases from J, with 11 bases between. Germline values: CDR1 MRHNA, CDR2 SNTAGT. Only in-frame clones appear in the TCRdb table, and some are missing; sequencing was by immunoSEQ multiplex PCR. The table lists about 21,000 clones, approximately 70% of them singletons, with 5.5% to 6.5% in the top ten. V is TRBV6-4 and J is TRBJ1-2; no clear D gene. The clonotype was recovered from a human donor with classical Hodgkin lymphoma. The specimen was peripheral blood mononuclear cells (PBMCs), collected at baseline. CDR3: CASSIDTANYGYTF. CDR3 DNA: TGTGCCAGCAGCATAGACACGGCTAACTATGGCTACACCTTC.